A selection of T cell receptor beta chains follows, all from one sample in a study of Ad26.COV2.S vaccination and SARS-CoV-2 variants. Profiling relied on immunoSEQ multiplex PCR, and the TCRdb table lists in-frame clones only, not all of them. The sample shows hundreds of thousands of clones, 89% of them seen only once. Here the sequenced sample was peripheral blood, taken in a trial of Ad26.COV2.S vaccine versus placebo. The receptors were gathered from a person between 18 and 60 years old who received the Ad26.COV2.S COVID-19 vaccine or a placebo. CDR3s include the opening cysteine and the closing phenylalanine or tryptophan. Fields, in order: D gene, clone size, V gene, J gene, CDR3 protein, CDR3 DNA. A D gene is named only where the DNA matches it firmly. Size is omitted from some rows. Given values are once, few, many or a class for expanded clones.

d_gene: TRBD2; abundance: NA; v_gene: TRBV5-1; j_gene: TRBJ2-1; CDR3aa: CASSHGTSGINEQFF; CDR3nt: TGCGCCAGCAGCCACGGGACTAGCGGGATAAATGAGCAGTTCTTC
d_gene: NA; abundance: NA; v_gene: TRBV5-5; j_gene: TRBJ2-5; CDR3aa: CASSLDAGHRETQYF; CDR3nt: TGTGCCAGCAGCTTGGATGCAGGGCATCGAGAGACCCAGTACTTC
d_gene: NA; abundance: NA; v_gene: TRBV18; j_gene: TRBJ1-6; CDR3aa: CASSPYAGNSPLHF; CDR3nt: TGTGCCAGCTCACCTTATGCCGGAAATTCACCCCTCCACTTT
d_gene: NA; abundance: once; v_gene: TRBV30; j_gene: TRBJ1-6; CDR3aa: CAWSGDGYNSPLHF; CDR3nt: TGTGCCTGGAGTGGGGACGGCTATAATTCACCCCTCCACTTT
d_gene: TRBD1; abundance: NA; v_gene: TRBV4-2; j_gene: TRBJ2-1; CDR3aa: CASSQEGRDRSYNEQFF; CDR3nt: TGTGCCAGCAGCCAAGAGGGACGGGACAGGTCCTACAATGAGCAGTTCTTC
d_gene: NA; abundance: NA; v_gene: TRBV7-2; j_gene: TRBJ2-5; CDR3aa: CASSSDRSNWETQYF; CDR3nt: TGTGCCAGCAGCTCAGACAGATCCAATTGGGAGACCCAGTACTTC
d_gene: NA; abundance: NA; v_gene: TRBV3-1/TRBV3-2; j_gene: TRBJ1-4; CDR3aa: CASSQGGRNEKLFF; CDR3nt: TGTGCCAGCAGCCAAGGGGGCAGAAATGAAAAACTGTTTTTT
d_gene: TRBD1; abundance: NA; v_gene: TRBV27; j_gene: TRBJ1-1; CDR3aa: CASSIGTGSPEAFF; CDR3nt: TGTGCCAGCAGTATAGGGACAGGGAGCCCTGAAGCTTTCTTT
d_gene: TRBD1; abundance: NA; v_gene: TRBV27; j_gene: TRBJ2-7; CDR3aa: CASSLSYRGYEQYF; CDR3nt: TGTGCCAGCAGTTTATCGTACAGGGGATACGAGCAGTACTTC
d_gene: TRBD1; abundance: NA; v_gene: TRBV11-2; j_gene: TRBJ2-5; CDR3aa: CASSVISTGPRETQYF; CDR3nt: TGTGCCAGCAGCGTTATCTCGACAGGGCCCCGTGAGACCCAGTACTTC
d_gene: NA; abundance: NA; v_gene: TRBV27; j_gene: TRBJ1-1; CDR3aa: CASRLGVLNTEAFF; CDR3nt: TGTGCCAGCAGACTAGGGGTTCTGAACACTGAAGCTTTCTTT
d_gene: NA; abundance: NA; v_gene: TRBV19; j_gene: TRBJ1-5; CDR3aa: CASSIQGSSNQPQHF; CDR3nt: TGTGCCAGTAGCATACAGGGCTCTAGCAATCAGCCCCAGCATTTT
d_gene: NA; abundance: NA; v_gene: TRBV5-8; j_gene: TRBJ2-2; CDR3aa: CASSLGHPGELFF; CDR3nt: TGTGCCAGCAGCTTGGGGCATCCCGGGGAGCTGTTTTTT
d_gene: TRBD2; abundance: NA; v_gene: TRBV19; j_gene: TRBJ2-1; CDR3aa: CASSFASGRGSEQFF; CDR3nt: TGTGCCAGTAGTTTCGCTAGCGGGCGGGGGAGTGAGCAGTTCTTC
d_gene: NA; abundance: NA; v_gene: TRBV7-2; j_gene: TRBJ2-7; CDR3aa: CASSSVADTYEQYF; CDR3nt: TGTGCCAGCAGCTCGGTGGCGGACACCTACGAGCAGTACTTC
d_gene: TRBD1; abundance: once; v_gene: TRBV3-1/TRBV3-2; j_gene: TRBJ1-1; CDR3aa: CASSPGQGRGNTEAFF; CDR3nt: TGTGCCAGCAGCCCCGGACAGGGAAGGGGGAACACTGAAGCTTTCTTT
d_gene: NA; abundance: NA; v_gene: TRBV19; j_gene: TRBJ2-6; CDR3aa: CASTRGEGTSGANVLTF; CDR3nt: TGTGCCAGTACGAGGGGGGAGGGGACCTCTGGGGCCAACGTCCTGACTTTC
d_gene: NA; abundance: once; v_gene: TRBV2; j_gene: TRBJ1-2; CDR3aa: CASSSVGYYGYTF; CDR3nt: TGTGCCAGCAGTTCGGTAGGGTACTATGGCTACACCTTC
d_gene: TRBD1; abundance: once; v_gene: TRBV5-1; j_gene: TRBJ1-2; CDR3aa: CASSLGQPNYGYTF; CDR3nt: TGCGCCAGCAGCCTGGGACAGCCAAACTATGGCTACACCTTC
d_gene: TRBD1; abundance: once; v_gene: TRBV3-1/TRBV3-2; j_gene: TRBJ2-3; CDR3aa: CASGQADRATDTQYF; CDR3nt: TGTGCCAGCGGCCAGGCTGACAGGGCGACAGATACGCAGTATTTT
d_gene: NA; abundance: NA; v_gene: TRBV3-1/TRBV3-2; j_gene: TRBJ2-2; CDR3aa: CASSQGAAPTGELFF; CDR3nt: TGTGCCAGCAGCCAAGGGGCAGCCCCCACCGGGGAGCTGTTTTTT
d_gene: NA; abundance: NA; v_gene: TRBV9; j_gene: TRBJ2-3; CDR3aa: CASSVAFAGTDTQYF; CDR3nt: TGTGCCAGCAGCGTAGCTTTTGCAGGGACCGATACGCAGTATTTT
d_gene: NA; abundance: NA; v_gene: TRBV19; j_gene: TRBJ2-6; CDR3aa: CASSPETGERANVLTF; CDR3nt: TGTGCCAGTAGTCCAGAGACAGGAGAAAGGGCCAACGTCCTGACTTTC
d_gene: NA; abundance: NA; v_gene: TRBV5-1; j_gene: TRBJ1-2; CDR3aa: CASSLAGFGYTF; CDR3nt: TGCGCCAGCAGCTTGGCCGGGTTTGGCTACACCTTC
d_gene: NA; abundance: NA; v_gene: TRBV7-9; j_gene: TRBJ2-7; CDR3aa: CASSLPNGVYEQYF; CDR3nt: TGTGCCAGCAGCTTACCAAACGGGGTCTACGAGCAGTACTTC
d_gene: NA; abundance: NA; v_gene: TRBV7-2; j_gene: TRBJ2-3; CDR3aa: CASSLQFSGLGDTQYF; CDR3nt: TGTGCCAGCAGCCTCCAATTTAGCGGCCTAGGAGATACGCAGTATTTT
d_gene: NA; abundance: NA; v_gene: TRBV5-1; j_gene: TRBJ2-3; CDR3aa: CASSLDGRGSTDTQYF; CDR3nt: TGCGCCAGCAGCTTGGACGGCAGGGGAAGCACAGATACGCAGTATTTT
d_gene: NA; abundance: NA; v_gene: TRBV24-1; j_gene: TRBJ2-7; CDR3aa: CATSVSDSGEQYF; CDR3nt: TGTGCCACCAGTGTTTCAGACAGTGGCGAGCAGTACTTC